This TCR beta chain comes out of a study of identical twins. Unmatched junction bases numbered 19, after V lost 4 bases and J lost 15 bases. Germline assignment: CDR1 SGDLS and CDR2 YYNGEE. The CDR3 sequence is 18 residues long. Template switching supplied a universal primer site; unique molecular identifiers were carried on the cDNA. A single record per CDR3 protein comes from TCRdb applying MiXCR to the 5' RACE reads. The sample carries approximately 700,000 distinct CDR3 sequences, 15% to 20% recorded once. Another study also made use of these data, one on T cells expressing NK-cell markers.

This sequence joins TRBV9 and TRBJ2-1, with 16 nucleotides matching TRBD2. The sample was PBMCs. The sequence derives from a woman aged 18-30 years in good health. CDR3 sequence (DNA): TGTGCCAGCAGCCCTGACACAACCGGGACTAGCGGGAGGGCCAAAGGGTTCTTC. Translating it yields CASSPDTTGTSGRAKGFF.